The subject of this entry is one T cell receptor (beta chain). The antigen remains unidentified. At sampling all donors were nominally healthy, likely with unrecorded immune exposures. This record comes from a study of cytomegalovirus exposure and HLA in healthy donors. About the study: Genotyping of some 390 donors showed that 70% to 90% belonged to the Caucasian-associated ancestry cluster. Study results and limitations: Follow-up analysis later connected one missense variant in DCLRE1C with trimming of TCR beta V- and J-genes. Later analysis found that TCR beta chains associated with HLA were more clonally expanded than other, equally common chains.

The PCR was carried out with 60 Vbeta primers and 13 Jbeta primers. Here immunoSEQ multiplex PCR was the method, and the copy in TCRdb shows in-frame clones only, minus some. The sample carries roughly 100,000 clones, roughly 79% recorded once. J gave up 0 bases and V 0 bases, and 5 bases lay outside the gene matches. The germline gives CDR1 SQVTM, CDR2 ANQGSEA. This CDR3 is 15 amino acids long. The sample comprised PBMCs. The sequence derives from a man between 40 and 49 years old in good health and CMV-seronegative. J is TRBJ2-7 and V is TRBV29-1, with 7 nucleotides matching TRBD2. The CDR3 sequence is CSVEEGGFDSYEQYF. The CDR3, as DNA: TGCAGCGTTGAAGAGGGAGGGTTTGACTCCTACGAGCAGTACTTC.